The rows below give T cell receptor beta chains drawn from one sample of a study of OX40 agonist ivuxolimab in advanced cancers. The method was immunoSEQ multiplex PCR; TCRdb's version includes in-frame clones alone and lacks a portion of them. The profile shows more than 55,000 clones, around 90% of them singletons. The sequencing here drew on CD4+ or CD8+ T cells sorted from blood, taken in a trial of the OX40 agonist ivuxolimab. The source is an adult with an advanced solid tumor such as melanoma, head and neck, liver or kidney cancer. CDR3s include the opening cysteine and the closing phenylalanine or tryptophan. A D gene is named only where the DNA matches it firmly. Size tells how often a clone was seen (once, few, many) or the class of an expanded clone, and some rows leave it out.

.	.	TRBV6-6	TRBJ1-5	TGTGCCAGCAGTTACTCATCTGGGATGGGTCAGCCCCAGCATTTT	CASSYSSGMGQPQHF
.	.	TRBV2	TRBJ2-1	TGTGCCAGCAGCCCCCGGTCCAGATTGGATGAGCAGTTCTTC	CASSPRSRLDEQFF
.	TRBD1	TRBV13	TRBJ2-2	TGTGCCAGCAGCCCCGGGACAGGGAGTACCGGGGAGCTGTTTTTT	CASSPGTGSTGELFF
.	TRBD2	TRBV19	TRBJ2-1	TGTGCCAGTAGTATAGGTCTAGCGGGAGGGGGGGAGCAGTTCTTC	CASSIGLAGGGEQFF
.	.	TRBV5-4	TRBJ2-5	TGTGCCAGCAGCTCTCAAGAGACCCAGTACTTC	CASSSQETQYF
.	TRBD1	TRBV5-1	TRBJ2-1	TGCGCCAGCAGCCTGGGGACAGGGACTCCTCTCGATGAGCAGTTCTTC	CASSLGTGTPLDEQFF
once	TRBD2	TRBV11-2	TRBJ2-3	TGTGCCAGCAGCCTGGCGGGAGGAAGGAACACAGATACGCAGTATTTT	CASSLAGGRNTDTQYF
.	.	TRBV10-3	TRBJ1-3	TGTGCCATCAGTGAGTCGGAGGGGGGCGGAAACACCATATATTTT	CAISESEGGGNTIYF
.	.	TRBV28	TRBJ2-3	TGTGCCAGCAGTTTTGAGGATACGCAGTATTTT	CASSFEDTQYF
.	.	TRBV19	TRBJ2-6	TGTGCCAGTAGTATAGGGGCTGGGGCCAACGTCCTGACTTTC	CASSIGAGANVLTF
few	.	TRBV10-1	TRBJ2-2	TGCGCCAGCAGTGAGTCCCGACTAGCGAACACCGGGGAGCTGTTTTTT	CASSESRLANTGELFF
.	.	TRBV28	TRBJ2-7	TGTGCCAGCAGTGAGAGCGGAAAGAGCTCCTACGAGCAGTACTTC	CASSESGKSSYEQYF
.	.	TRBV27	TRBJ1-2	TGTGCCAGCAGTTTCAGGGGCAACTATGGCTACACCTTC	CASSFRGNYGYTF
.	.	TRBV11-2	TRBJ1-3	TGTGCCAGCAGCTTATTTGGAATCGGAAACACCATATATTTT	CASSLFGIGNTIYF
once	TRBD2	TRBV7-3	TRBJ2-1	TGTGCCAGCAGCTTAACCCCTCGACTAGCGGGAGGGGGTACCTTTGAGCAGTTCTTC	CASSLTPRLAGGGTFEQFF
.	TRBD2	TRBV9	TRBJ2-7	TGTGCCAGCAGCGTAGAGGCAGGGAGTCCAGCGGGGGCCTACGAGCAGTACTTC	CASSVEAGSPAGAYEQYF
.	TRBD2	TRBV5-5	TRBJ2-1	TGTGCCAGCAGCAGTAACGGACTAGCGGGGAATGAGCAGTTCTTC	CASSSNGLAGNEQFF
.	.	TRBV4-3	TRBJ2-1	TGCGCCAGCAGCCAAGGGGGTAGCTACTACAATGAGCAGTTCTTC	CASSQGGSYYNEQFF
.	.	TRBV20-1	TRBJ2-5	TGCAGTGCCGGCGAGGTAGAGACCCAGTACTTC	CSAGEVETQYF
.	TRBD2	TRBV6-5	TRBJ2-1	TGTGCCAGCAGACCGGGACTAGCGGGGTACAATGAGCAGTTCTTC	CASRPGLAGYNEQFF
.	.	TRBV28	TRBJ2-7	TGTGCCAGCAGTCAGCGGCCACCTTCTTCCTACGAGCAGTACTTC	CASSQRPPSSYEQYF
.	.	TRBV7-2	TRBJ2-7	TGTGCCAGCAGCTTAAGGAGGGGGCCGTACGAGCAGTACTTC	CASSLRRGPYEQYF
.	TRBD1	TRBV28	TRBJ1-2	TGTGCCAGCACCTCAGGGGGCGCCGGATATGGCTACACCTTC	CASTSGGAGYGYTF
.	.	TRBV14	TRBJ2-7	TGTGCCAGCAGCCAAGATCGGGGGCTTAACGAGCAGTACTTC	CASSQDRGLNEQYF
.	.	TRBV5-5	TRBJ1-1	TGTGCCAGCAGCTGGGTGGTTATTGGGCGAGCGAACACTGAAGCTTTCTTT	CASSWVVIGRANTEAFF
.	.	TRBV21-1	TRBJ2-2	TGTGCCAGCAGCAAAGTTGGGAGCTCCGGGGAGCTGTTTTTT	CASSKVGSSGELFF
.	TRBD2	TRBV2	TRBJ2-7	TGTGCCAGCAACCTAGCGGGAGGAGAGTTCGAGCAGTACTTC	CASNLAGGEFEQYF
.	.	TRBV11-3	TRBJ2-2	TGTGCCAGCAGCTTAGCTCCGCTTGCCGGGGAGCTGTTTTTT	CASSLAPLAGELFF
.	.	TRBV7-2	TRBJ2-1	TGTGCCAGCAGCTTTATGCTAAGCTCCTACAATGAGCAGTTCTTC	CASSFMLSSYNEQFF
.	.	TRBV11-3	TRBJ2-1	TGTGCCAGCAGCTTATCGACCCGCGGAGAGCAGTTCTTC	CASSLSTRGEQFF
.	.	TRBV5-1	TRBJ1-4	TGCGCCAGCAGCTTGGCCGGGGGCACTAATGAAAAACTGTTTTTT	CASSLAGGTNEKLFF
.	TRBD2	TRBV9	TRBJ2-1	TGTGCCAGCAGCGTAGTCGCGGGAGGTTGGAATGAGCAGTTCTTC	CASSVVAGGWNEQFF
.	TRBD2	TRBV18	TRBJ2-1	TGTGCCAGCTCACCGGGACTAGCGGGTGAGCAGTTCTTC	CASSPGLAGEQFF
.	TRBD2	TRBV7-9	TRBJ2-1	TGTGCCAGCAGCTTAGTGACTAGCGGGAGGGTTGGGGGGTTCAATGAGCAGTTCTTC	CASSLVTSGRVGGFNEQFF
.	.	TRBV19	TRBJ2-6	TGTGCCAGTAGTATTGGGCTTTCAATCTCTGGGGCCAACGTCCTGACTTTC	CASSIGLSISGANVLTF
.	.	TRBV14	TRBJ2-7	TGTGCCAGCAGCCCTTTTAGCGTAACAAGCTCCTACGAGCAGTACTTC	CASSPFSVTSSYEQYF
.	TRBD1	TRBV9	TRBJ2-1	TGTGCCAGCAGCGTAACCGGGACAGGGTATAATGAGCAGTTCTTC	CASSVTGTGYNEQFF
.	.	TRBV18	TRBJ2-7	TGTGCCAGCTCACCACCGCACCCTCTGAGCTCCTACGAGCAGTACTTC	CASSPPHPLSSYEQYF
.	TRBD1	TRBV10-1	TRBJ1-5	TGCGCCTGCTTACAGGGGGGGATAGGGAATCAGCCCCAGCATTTT	CACLQGGIGNQPQHF
.	TRBD1	TRBV5-1	TRBJ2-1	TGCGCCAGCAGCTTGGCCGCAGGGGGCTATGAGCAGTTCTTC	CASSLAAGGYEQFF